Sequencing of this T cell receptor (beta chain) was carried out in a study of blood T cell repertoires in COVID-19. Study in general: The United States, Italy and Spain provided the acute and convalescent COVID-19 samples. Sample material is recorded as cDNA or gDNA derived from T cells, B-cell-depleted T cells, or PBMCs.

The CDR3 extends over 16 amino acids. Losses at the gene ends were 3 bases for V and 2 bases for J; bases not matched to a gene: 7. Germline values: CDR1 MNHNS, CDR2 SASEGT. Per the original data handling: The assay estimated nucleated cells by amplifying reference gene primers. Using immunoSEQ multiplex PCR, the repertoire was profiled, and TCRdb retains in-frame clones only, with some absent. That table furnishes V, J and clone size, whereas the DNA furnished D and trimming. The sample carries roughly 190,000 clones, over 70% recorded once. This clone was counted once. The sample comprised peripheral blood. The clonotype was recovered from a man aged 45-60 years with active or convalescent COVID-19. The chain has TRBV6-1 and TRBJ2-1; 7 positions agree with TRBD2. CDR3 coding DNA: TGTGCCAGCAGTGAGGGAGGGGCCCAACCCTACAATGAGCAGTTCTTC. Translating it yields CASSEGGAQPYNEQFF.